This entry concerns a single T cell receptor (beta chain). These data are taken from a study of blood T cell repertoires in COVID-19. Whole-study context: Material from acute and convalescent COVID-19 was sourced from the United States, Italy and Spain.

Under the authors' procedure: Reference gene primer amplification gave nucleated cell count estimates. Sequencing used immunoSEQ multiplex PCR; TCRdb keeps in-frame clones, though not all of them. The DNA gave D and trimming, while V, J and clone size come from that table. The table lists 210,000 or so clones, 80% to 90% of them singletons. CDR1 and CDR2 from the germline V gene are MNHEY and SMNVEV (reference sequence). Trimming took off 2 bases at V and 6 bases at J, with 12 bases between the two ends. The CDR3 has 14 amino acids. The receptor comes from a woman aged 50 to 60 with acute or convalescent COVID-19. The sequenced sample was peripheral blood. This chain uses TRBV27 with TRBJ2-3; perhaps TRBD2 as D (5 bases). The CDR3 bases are TGTGCCAGCAGTTTACTAGCTCAGTCGGATACGCAGTATTTT. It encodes CASSLLAQSDTQYF.